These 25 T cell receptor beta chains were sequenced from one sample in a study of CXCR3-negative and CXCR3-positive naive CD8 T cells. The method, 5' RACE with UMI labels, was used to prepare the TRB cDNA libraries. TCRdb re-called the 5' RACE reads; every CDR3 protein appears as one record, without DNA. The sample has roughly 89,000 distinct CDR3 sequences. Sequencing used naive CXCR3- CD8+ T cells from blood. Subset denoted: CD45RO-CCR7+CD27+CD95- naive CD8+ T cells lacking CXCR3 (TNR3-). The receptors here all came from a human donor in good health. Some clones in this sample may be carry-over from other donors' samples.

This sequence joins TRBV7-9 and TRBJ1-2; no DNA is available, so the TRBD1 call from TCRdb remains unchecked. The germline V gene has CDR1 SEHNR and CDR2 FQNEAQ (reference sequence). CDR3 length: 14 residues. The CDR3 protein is CASRAVRGDYGYTF. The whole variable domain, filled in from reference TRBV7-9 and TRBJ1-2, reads DTGVSQNPRHKITKRGQNVTFRCDPISEHNRLYWYRQTLGQGPEFLTYFQNEAQLEKSRLLSDRFSAERPKGSFSTLEIQRTEQGDSAMYLCASRAVRGDYGYTFGSGTRLTVV.

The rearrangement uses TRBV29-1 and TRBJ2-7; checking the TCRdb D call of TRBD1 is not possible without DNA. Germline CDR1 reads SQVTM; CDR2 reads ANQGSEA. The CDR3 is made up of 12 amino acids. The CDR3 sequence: CSVCPSSYEQYF.

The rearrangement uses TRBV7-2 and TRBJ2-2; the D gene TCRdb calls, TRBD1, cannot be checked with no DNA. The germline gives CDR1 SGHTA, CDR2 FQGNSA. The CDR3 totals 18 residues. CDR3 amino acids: CASSLWASGGANTGELFF.

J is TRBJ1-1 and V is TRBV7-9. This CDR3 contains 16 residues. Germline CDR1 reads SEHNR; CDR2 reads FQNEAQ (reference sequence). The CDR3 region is CASSLLRGGVDTEAFF.

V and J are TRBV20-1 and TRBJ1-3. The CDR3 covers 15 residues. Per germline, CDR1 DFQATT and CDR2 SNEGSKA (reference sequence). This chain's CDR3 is CSARDWGVAGNTIYF.

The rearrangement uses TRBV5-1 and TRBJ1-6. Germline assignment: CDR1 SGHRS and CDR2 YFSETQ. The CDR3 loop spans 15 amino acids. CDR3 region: CASSEGVDYNSPLHF.

CDR3 loop: CASSSSTQGLTEAFF. This chain links TRBV19 with TRBJ1-1; TCRdb picks TRBD1, but there is no DNA to check that call. The CDR3 extends over 15 amino acids. Germline-derived CDR1 and CDR2 are LNHDA and SQIVND (reference sequence).

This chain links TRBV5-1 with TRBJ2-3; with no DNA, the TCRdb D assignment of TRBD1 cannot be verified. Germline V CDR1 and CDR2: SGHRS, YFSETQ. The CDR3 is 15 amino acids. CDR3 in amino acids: CASSFRGRRTDTQYF.

CDR3 sequence reads: CASSDTGGETQYF. The chain is built from TRBV6-6 and TRBJ2-5; absent DNA, TCRdb's TRBD1 call cannot be checked. This CDR3 spans 13 amino acids. The germline CDR1 and CDR2 sequences are MNHNY and SVGAGI (reference sequence).

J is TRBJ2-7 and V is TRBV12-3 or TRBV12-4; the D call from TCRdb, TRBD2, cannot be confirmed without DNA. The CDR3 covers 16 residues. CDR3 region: CASSSLGLAGIYEQYF.

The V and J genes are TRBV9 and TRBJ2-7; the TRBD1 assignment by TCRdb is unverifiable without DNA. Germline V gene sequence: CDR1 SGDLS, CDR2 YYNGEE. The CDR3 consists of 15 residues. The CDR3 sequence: CASSAGGQGGYEQYF.

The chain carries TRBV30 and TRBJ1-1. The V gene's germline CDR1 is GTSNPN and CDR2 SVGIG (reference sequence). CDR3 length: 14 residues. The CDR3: CAWSVGAGNTEAFF.

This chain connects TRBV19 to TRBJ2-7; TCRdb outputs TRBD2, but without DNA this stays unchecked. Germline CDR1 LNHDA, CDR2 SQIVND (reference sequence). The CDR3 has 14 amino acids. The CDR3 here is CASSFTSGDYEQYF. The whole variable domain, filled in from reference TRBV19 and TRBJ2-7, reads DGGITQSPKYLFRKEGQNVTLSCEQNLNHDAMYWYRQDPGQGLRLIYYSQIVNDFQKGDIAEGYSVSREKKESFPLTVTSAQKNPTAFYLCASSFTSGDYEQYFGPGTRLTVT.

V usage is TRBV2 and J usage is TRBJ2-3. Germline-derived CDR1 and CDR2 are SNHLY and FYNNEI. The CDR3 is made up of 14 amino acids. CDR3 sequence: CASSRLFNTDTQYF.

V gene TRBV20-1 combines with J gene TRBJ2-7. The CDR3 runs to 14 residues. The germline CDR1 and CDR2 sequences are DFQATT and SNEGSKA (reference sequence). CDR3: CSAKQRKISPEQYF.

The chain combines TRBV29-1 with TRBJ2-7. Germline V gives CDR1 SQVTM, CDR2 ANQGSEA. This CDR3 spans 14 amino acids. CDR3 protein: CSVLVVGSSYEQYF.

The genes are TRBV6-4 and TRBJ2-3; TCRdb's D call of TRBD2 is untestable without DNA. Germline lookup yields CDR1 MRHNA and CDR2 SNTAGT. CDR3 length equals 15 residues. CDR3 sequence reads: CASSVKAGGTDTQYF.

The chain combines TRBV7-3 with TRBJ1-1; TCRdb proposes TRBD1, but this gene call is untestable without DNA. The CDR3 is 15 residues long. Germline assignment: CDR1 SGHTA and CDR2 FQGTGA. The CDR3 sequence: CASSARTGKATEAFF.

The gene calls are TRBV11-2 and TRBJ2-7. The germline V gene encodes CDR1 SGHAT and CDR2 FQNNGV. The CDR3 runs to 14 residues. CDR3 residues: CASSFGSDSYEQYF.

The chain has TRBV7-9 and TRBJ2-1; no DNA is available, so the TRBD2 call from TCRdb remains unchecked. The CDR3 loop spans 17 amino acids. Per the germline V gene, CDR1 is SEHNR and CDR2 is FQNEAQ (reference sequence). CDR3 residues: CASAGLAGASSYNEQFF.

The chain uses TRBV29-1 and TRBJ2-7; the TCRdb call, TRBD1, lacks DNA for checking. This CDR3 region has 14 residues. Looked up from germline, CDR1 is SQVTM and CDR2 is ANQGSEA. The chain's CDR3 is CSVWTGEFSYEQYF.

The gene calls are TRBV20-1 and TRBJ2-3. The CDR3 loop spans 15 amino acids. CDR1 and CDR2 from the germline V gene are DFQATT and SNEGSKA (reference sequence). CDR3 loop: CSANGGLKSTDTQYF.

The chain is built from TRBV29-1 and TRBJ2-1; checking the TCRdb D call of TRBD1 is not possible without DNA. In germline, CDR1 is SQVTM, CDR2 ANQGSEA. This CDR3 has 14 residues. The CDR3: CSVVTGEMDNEQFF.

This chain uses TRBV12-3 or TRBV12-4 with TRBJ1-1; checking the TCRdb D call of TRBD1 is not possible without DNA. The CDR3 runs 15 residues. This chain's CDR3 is CASTDFEGAGTEAFF.

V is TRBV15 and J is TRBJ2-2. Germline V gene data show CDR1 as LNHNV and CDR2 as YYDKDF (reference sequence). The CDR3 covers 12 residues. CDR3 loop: CATSRDFGELFF.